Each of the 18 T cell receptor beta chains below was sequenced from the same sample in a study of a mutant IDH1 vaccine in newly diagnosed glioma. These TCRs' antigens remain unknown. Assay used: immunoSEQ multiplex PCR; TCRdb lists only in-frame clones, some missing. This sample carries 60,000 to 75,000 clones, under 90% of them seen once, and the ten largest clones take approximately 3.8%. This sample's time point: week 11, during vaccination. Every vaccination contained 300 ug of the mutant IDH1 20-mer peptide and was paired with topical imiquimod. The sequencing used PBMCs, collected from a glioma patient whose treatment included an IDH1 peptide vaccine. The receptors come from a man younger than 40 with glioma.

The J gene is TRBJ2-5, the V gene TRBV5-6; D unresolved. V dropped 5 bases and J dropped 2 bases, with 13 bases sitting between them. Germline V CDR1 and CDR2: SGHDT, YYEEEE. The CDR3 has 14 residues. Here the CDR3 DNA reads TGTGCCAGCAGTTCCTACCGGGTGCAAGAGACCCAGTACTTC. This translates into CASSSYRVQETQYF.

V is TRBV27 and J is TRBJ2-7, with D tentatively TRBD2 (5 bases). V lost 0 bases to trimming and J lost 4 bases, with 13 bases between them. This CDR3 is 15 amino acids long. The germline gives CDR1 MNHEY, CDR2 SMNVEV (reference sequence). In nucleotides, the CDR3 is TGTGCCAGCAGTTTATCCCGCGGCCGGGAATACGAGCAGTACTTC. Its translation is CASSLSRGREYEQYF.

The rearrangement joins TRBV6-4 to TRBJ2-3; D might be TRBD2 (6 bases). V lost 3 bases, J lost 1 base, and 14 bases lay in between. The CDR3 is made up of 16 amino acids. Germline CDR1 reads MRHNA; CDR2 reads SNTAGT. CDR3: CASSEGRASGTDTQYF. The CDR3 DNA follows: TGTGCCAGCAGTGAGGGTCGGGCTAGCGGCACAGATACGCAGTATTTT.

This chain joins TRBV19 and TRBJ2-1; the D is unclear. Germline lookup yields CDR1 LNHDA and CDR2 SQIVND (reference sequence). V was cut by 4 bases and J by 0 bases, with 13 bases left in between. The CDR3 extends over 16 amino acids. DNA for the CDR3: TGTGCCAGTAGTAGGCGGCCACGTAGCTCCTACAATGAGCAGTTCTTC. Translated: CASSRRPRSSYNEQFF.

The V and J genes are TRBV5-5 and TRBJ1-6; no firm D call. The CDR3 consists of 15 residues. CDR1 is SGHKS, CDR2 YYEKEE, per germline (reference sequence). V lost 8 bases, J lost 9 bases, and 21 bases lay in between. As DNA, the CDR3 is TGTGCCAGTCTTTTCGCTATCGCGGGAGGTTCACCCCTCCACTTT. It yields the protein CASLFAIAGGSPLHF.

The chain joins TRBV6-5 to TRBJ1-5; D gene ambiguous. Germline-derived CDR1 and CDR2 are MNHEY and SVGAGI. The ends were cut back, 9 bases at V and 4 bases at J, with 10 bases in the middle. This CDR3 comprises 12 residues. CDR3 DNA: TGTGCCAGGGACGCTTGGAATCAGCCCCAGCATTTT. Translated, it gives CARDAWNQPQHF.

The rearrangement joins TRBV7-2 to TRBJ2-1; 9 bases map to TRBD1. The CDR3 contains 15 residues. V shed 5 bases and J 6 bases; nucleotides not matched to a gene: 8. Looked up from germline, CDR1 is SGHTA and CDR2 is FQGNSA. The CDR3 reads CASSPRDRVANEQFF. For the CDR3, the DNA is TGTGCCAGCAGCCCGCGGGACAGGGTGGCCAATGAGCAGTTCTTC.

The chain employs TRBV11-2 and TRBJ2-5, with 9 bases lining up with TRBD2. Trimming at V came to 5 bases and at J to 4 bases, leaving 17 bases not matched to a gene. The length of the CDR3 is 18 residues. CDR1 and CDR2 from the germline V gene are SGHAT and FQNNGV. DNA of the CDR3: TGTGCCAGCAGCCCCCGCGGTTTAGGCGGGAGGGCATCAGAGACCCAGTACTTC. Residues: CASSPRGLGGRASETQYF.

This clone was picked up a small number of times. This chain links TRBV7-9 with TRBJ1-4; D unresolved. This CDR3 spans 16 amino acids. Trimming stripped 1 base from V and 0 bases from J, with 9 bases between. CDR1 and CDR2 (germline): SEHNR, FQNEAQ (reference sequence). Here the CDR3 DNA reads TGTGCCAGCAGCTTAGTCTCCGGGGCAACTAATGAAAAACTGTTTTTT. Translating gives CASSLVSGATNEKLFF.

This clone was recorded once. CDR3 sequence (DNA): TGTGCCAGCAGCTTAGGTGAACGCACGACCTACGAGCAGTACTTC. Its translation: CASSLGERTTYEQYF. V and J are TRBV7-8 and TRBJ2-7; D unclear. The V and J ends lost 1 base and 2 bases respectively, with 12 bases between them. Germline values: CDR1 SGHVS, CDR2 FQNEAQ. This CDR3 region has 15 residues.

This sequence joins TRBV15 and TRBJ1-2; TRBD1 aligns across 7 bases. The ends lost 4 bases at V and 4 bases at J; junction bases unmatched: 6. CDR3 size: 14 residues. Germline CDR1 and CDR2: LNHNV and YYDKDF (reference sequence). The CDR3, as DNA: TGTGCCACCAGCATCAGACAGGGCCCCTATGGCTACACCTTC. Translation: CATSIRQGPYGYTF.

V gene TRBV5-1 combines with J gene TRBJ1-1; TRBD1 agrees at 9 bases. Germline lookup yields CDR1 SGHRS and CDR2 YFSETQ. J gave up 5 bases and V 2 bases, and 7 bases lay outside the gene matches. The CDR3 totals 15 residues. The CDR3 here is CASSLTTGGGTEAFF. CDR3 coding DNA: TGCGCCAGCAGCTTAACTACAGGGGGCGGGACTGAAGCTTTCTTT.

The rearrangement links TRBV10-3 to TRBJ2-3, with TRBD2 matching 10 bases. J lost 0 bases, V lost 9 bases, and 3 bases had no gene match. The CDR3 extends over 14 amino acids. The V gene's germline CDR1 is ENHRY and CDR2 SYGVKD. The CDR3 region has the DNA TGTGCCATTGGACTAGCGGAAAGCACAGATACGCAGTATTTT. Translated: CAIGLAESTDTQYF.

The CDR3 sequence is CASSTTVMNTEAFF. DNA of the CDR3: TGTGCCAGTAGTACGACAGTAATGAACACTGAAGCTTTCTTT. The chain employs TRBV19 and TRBJ1-1, with D perhaps TRBD1 (5 bases). The V end lost 4 bases, the J end lost 0 bases, and 9 bases lay between the germline ends. The CDR3 length is 14 residues. Looked up from germline, CDR1 is LNHDA and CDR2 is SQIVND (reference sequence). The full variable domain, in which reference TRBV19 and TRBJ1-1 provide the parts outside the CDR3, is DGGITQSPKYLFRKEGQNVTLSCEQNLNHDAMYWYRQDPGQGLRLIYYSQIVNDFQKGDIAEGYSVSREKKESFPLTVTSAQKNPTAFYLCASSTTVMNTEAFFGQGTRLTVV.

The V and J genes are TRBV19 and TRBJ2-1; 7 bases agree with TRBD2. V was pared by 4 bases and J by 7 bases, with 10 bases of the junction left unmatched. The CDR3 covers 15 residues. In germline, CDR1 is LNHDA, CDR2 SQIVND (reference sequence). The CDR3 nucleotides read TGTGCCAGTAGTAGGAGCACCCTCGGGGGGAATGAGCAGTTCTTC. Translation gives CASSRSTLGGNEQFF.

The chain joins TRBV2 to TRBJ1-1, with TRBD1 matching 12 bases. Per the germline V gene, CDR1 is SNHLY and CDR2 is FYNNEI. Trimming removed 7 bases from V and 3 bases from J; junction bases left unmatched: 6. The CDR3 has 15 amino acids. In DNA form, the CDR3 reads TGTGCCAGCAAGGGGACAGGGGGCGGCCACACTGAAGCTTTCTTT. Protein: CASKGTGGGHTEAFF.

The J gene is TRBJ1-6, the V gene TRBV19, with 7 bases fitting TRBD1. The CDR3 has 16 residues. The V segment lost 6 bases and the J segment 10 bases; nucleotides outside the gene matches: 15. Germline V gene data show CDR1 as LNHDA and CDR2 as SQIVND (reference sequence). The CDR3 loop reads CASSRQYRGGRSPLHF. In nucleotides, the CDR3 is TGTGCCAGTAGCAGGCAGTACAGGGGTGGGCGGTCACCCCTCCACTTT. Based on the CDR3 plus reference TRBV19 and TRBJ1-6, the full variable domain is DGGITQSPKYLFRKEGQNVTLSCEQNLNHDAMYWYRQDPGQGLRLIYYSQIVNDFQKGDIAEGYSVSREKKESFPLTVTSAQKNPTAFYLCASSRQYRGGRSPLHFGNGTRLTVT.

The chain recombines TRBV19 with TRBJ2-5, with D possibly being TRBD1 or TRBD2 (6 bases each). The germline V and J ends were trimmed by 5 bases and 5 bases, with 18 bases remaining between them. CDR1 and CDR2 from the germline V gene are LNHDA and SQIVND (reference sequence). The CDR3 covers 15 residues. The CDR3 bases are TGTGCCAGTAGTCCCTTAGGGGGGCTGGGTGAGACCCAGTACTTC. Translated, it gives CASSPLGGLGETQYF.